One and the same sample provided the 8 T cell receptor beta chains below, sequenced in a study of memory B cells and T cells in multiple sclerosis. The table came from immunoSEQ multiplex PCR; TCRdb's copy has only in-frame clones and leaves some out. The sample lists roughly 14,000 clones, about 70% occurring once. Sample: memory (CD45RO+) CD4+ T cells from blood. The receptor set was obtained from a human donor with multiple sclerosis.

This clone is medium-sized within its sample. The chain combines TRBV7-6 with TRBJ2-1, with 7 bases matching TRBD2. The V and J ends lost 5 bases and 6 bases, in that order; junction bases with no gene match: 7. Germline assignment: CDR1 SGHVS and CDR2 FNYEAQ. The CDR3 contains 14 residues. The CDR3 spells CASSSELASNEQFF. In nucleotides, the CDR3 is TGTGCCAGCAGCAGCGAACTAGCGAGCAATGAGCAGTTCTTC. The entire variable domain, with the rest obtained from reference TRBV7-6 and TRBJ2-1, is as follows: GAGVSQSPRYKVTKRGQDVALRCDPISGHVSLYWYRQALGQGPEFLTYFNYEAQQDKSGLPNDRFSAERPEGSISTLTIQRTEQRDSAMYRCASSSELASNEQFFGPGTRLTVL.

This clone was seen only once. The rearrangement uses TRBV6-5 and TRBJ1-5, with D perhaps TRBD1 (6 bases). V was clipped by 7 bases and J by 2 bases, with 15 bases between them. The CDR3 is 15 residues long. Germline CDR1 MNHEY, CDR2 SVGAGI. CDR3 sequence (DNA): TGTGCCAGCAATCCACAAGGGGGTGGCAATCAGCCCCAGCATTTT. Amino acid sequence: CASNPQGGGNQPQHF.

The chain carries TRBV6-1 and TRBJ2-5; D is undetermined. V lost 6 bases and J 2 bases, leaving 7 bases between the germline ends. This CDR3 region has 12 residues. Germline assignment: CDR1 MNHNS and CDR2 SASEGT. CDR3 sequence: CASRAVQETQYF. The DNA of the CDR3 is TGTGCCAGCAGGGCGGTTCAAGAGACCCAGTACTTC.

The chain employs TRBV5-1 and TRBJ1-2; TRBD1 agrees at 7 bases. This CDR3 comprises 13 residues. V dropped 2 bases and J dropped 6; count of bases not matched to a gene: 4. CDR1 and CDR2 from the germline V gene are SGHRS and YFSETQ. DNA of the CDR3: TGCGCCAGCAGCTTAGCCGGGACAGATGGCTACACCTTC. Translated, it gives CASSLAGTDGYTF.

This clone was seen a handful of times. The chain is built from TRBV11-3 and TRBJ2-3, with 8 bases lining up with TRBD2. CDR3 length equals 17 residues. Germline CDR1 is SGHNT and CDR2 is YENEEA. V trimming: 1 base; J trimming: 1 base; junction bases outside the gene matches: 7. In DNA form, the CDR3 reads TGTGCCAGCAGCTTAGGCCGCACAGCGGGAGGCACAGATACGCAGTATTTT. This gives the protein CASSLGRTAGGTDTQYF.

This sequence joins TRBV2 and TRBJ1-2; no reliable D call. The CDR3 sequence is 14 residues long. The germline V gene has CDR1 SNHLY and CDR2 FYNNEI. V lost 4 bases, J lost 4 bases, and 13 bases lay in between. Here the CDR3 reads CASSAEMESYGYTF. The CDR3 nucleotides read TGTGCCAGCAGTGCAGAGATGGAGTCCTATGGCTACACCTTC.

This clone was picked up a small number of times. This chain joins TRBV5-1 and TRBJ2-3; weak D call: TRBD1 (6 bases). There are 14 residues in the CDR3. Trimming took 5 bases from V and 3 from J, leaving 13 bases between them. Per germline, CDR1 SGHRS and CDR2 YFSETQ. CDR3 amino acids: CASRGIGGTDTQYF. CDR3 coding DNA: TGCGCCAGCAGGGGCATAGGGGGTACAGATACGCAGTATTTT. The variable domain in full, with the rest retrieved from reference TRBV5-1 and TRBJ2-3, is KAGVTQTPRYLIKTRGQQVTLSCSPISGHRSVSWYQQTPGQGLQFLFEYFSETQRNKGNFPGRFSGRQFSNSRSEMNVSTLELGDSALYLCASRGIGGTDTQYFGPGTRLTVL.

The chain has TRBV5-8 and TRBJ2-6; 12 bases are shared with TRBD1. The germline V gene encodes CDR1 SGHTS and CDR2 YDEGEE. Trimming at V came to 4 bases and at J to 2 bases, leaving 4 bases not matched to a gene. The CDR3 length is 17 residues. The CDR3 DNA follows: TGTGCCAGCAGCCACGGGACAGGGGGCCCTGGGGCCAACGTCCTGACTTTC. Amino acid sequence: CASSHGTGGPGANVLTF.